This T cell receptor beta chain derives from a study of cytomegalovirus exposure and HLA in healthy donors. Overall study findings and caveats: In a later analysis, donors in an Asian-associated ancestry cluster reportedly had fewer N-insertions in productive TCRs than the cohort mean. Analyzed later, association rates of TCRs varied across HLA loci, with DRB1 most and HLA-C fewest. Indistinguishability led to the exclusion of some V segments, TRBV6-2 and TRBV6-3 included.

With 60 Vbeta and 13 Jbeta primers, the PCR was carried out. The table came from immunoSEQ multiplex PCR; TCRdb's copy has only in-frame clones and leaves some out. The top ten hold approximately 3.7% of the sample, which has about 98,000 clones, approximately 83% seen once. V was clipped by 0 bases and J by 5 bases; unmatched bases: 4. Germline loops: CDR1 SGHVS, CDR2 FNYEAQ. CDR3 length: 15 amino acids. Comments on this clone: Its cognate antigen is unknown.

The sequenced material came from PBMCs. The receptor's source is a female donor in good health and CMV-seropositive. The chain has TRBV7-6 and TRBJ2-1; 7 positions match TRBD1. CDR3 amino acids: CASSLAPTGDNEQFF. In DNA form, the CDR3 reads TGTGCCAGCAGCTTAGCTCCCACAGGGGACAATGAGCAGTTCTTC.